What follows are 12 T cell receptor beta chains derived from one specimen sequenced in a study of blood T cell repertoires in COVID-19. Data came from immunoSEQ multiplex PCR; TCRdb stores just in-frame clones and leaves some out. This sample carries hundreds of thousands of clones, around nine tenths of them seen once, and the ten largest clones take 6.5% to 9.5%. Sample: PBMCs or T cells enriched from blood (not recorded which). The receptors originated from a woman aged 55-75 years who had recovered from COVID-19.

The chain carries TRBV10-1 and TRBJ1-1; 7 bases fit TRBD1. The CDR3 is made up of 15 amino acids. Germline V gene lookup returns CDR1 WNHNN and CDR2 SYGVQD (reference sequence). J gave up 6 bases and V 4 bases, and 11 bases lay outside the gene matches. As DNA, the CDR3 is TGCGCCAGCAGTGCAGGGGGTTCGGGACACGCTGAAGCTTTCTTT. It is translated as CASSAGGSGHAEAFF.

The V gene is TRBV29-1, the J gene TRBJ2-2, with 7 nucleotides matching TRBD1. The CDR3 is made up of 14 amino acids. Per the germline V gene, CDR1 is SQVTM and CDR2 is ANQGSEA. Trimming removed 6 bases from V and 6 bases from J; junction bases left unmatched: 10. CDR3 in DNA: TGCAGCGTCCTGACAGGGTCTTTGGCCGGGGAGCTGTTTTTT. The encoded protein is CSVLTGSLAGELFF.

The V gene is TRBV6-5, the J gene TRBJ2-7; weak D call: TRBD2 (7 bases). This CDR3 has 15 amino acids. V was trimmed by 2 bases and J by 3 bases, leaving 14 bases between them. The germline V gene encodes CDR1 MNHEY and CDR2 SVGAGI. CDR3 region: CASSYVEGGGYEQYF. CDR3 coding DNA: TGTGCCAGCAGTTACGTGGAGGGGGGGGGCTACGAGCAGTACTTC.

The chain uses TRBV27 and TRBJ2-3; D may be TRBD2 (6 bases). Trimming pared 3 bases from V and 0 bases from J, leaving 10 bases between. CDR3 length equals 15 residues. Germline V gene lookup returns CDR1 MNHEY and CDR2 SMNVEV (reference sequence). The CDR3 nucleotides are TGTGCCAGCAGTTTCTCCAGCGGGAGCACAGATACGCAGTATTTT. Translation: CASSFSSGSTDTQYF.

This chain joins TRBV19 and TRBJ1-1; D might be TRBD1 (5 bases). This CDR3 has 13 amino acids. V shed 3 bases and J shed 11 bases, with 16 bases lying between them. Germline V gives CDR1 LNHDA, CDR2 SQIVND (reference sequence). The CDR3 nucleotides are TGTGCCAGTAGTATCGGTTTCCGGGGGTCGGCTTTCTTT. It encodes CASSIGFRGSAFF.

This clone was seen a few times. V is TRBV30 and J is TRBJ1-6; TRBD1 might be the D (6 bases). V dropped 5 bases and J dropped 7 bases, with 18 bases sitting between them. Looked up from germline, CDR1 is GTSNPN and CDR2 is SVGIG (reference sequence). The CDR3 contains 15 residues. This chain's CDR3 is CAWATRGGLNSPLHF. CDR3 sequence (DNA): TGTGCCTGGGCGACCAGGGGAGGGCTCAATTCACCCCTCCACTTT. Filled out from reference TRBV30 and TRBJ1-6, the complete variable domain reads SQTIHQWPATLVQPVGSPLSLECTVEGTSNPNLYWYRQAAGRGLQLLFYSVGIGQISSEVPQNLSASRPQDRQFILSSKKLLLSDSGFYLCAWATRGGLNSPLHFGNGTRLTVT.

The chain employs TRBV5-5 and TRBJ2-4; 8 bases align to TRBD1. Trimming cost V 4 bases and J 1 base; bases outside gene matches: 4. CDR3 size: 15 residues. Germline V CDR1 and CDR2: SGHKS, YYEKEE (reference sequence). The CDR3 region is CASSNRGYAKNIQYF. For the CDR3, the DNA is TGTGCCAGCAGCAACAGGGGGTATGCCAAAAACATTCAGTACTTC.

This chain links TRBV3-1 (or the pseudogene TRBV3-2) with TRBJ2-3, with D possibly matching TRBD2 (6 bases). V was clipped by 4 bases and J by 8 bases, with 19 bases between them. The germline gives CDR1 LGHDT, CDR2 YNNKEL (reference sequence). This CDR3 has 15 residues. CDR3 sequence (DNA): TGTGCCAGCAGCCCCCGGGATTCACTGGGAGGTACGCAGTATTTT. Encoded protein: CASSPRDSLGGTQYF.

This rearrangement joins TRBV6-1 to TRBJ1-5, with D unclear. The CDR3 extends over 14 amino acids. Trimming took off 3 bases at V and 3 bases at J, with 9 bases between the two ends. Germline V gene data show CDR1 as MNHNS and CDR2 as SASEGT. Here the CDR3 DNA reads TGTGCCAGCAGTGATAGTCCGTTCAATCAGCCCCAGCATTTT. This sequence encodes CASSDSPFNQPQHF.

The table lists this clone with a count of one. The V gene is TRBV7-8, the J gene TRBJ2-2; 11 nucleotides align to TRBD1. CDR1 is SGHVS, CDR2 FQNEAQ, per germline. The J segment lost 5 bases and the V segment lost 5 bases, leaving 4 bases of the junction unmatched. The CDR3 spans 15 residues. CDR3 nucleotide sequence: TGTGCCAGCAGCACTGGACAGGGGGCGACCGGGGAGCTGTTTTTT. Translation: CASSTGQGATGELFF.

The chain uses TRBV6-6 and TRBJ2-7; TRBD1 aligns across 7 bases. The germline CDR1 and CDR2 sequences are MNHNY and SVGAGI (reference sequence). J lost 7 bases, V lost 6 bases, and 12 bases had no gene match. The CDR3 contains 14 residues. Here the CDR3 DNA reads TGTGCCAGCAGGCCTGGACAGGTAGTGGATGAGCAGTACTTC. This translates into CASRPGQVVDEQYF.

V usage is TRBV18 and J usage is TRBJ1-6, with a weak D call TRBD1 (5 bases). CDR1 is KGHSH, CDR2 LQKENI, per germline. V lost 6 bases and J 10 bases, leaving 13 bases between the germline ends. The CDR3 totals 13 residues. The CDR3 DNA reads as TGTGCCAGCTCTGATGACAGTTCCTCACCCCTCCACTTT. This translates into CASSDDSSSPLHF.